The subject of this entry is one T cell receptor beta chain. It has no known antigen specificity. Nothing much larger sits one base from this clone, and base qualities are not available. TCRbeta CDR3 regions were amplified from genomic DNA by means of the immunoSEQ Assay, a bias-controlled multiplex PCR. On the study's bioinformatics: The number of nucleated cells in each sample was estimated from the amplification of reference gene primers within the assay. Sequence reads were collapsed and filtered to measure the absolute abundance of every unique TCRbeta CDR3 rearrangement. For each sample, productive Simpson clonality was calculated as the square root of Simpson's diversity index over productive rearrangements. TCRdb provides this immuneACCESS table in a form limited to in-frame rearrangements. Some clones are lacking; in checked studies, under half of them reflect an unresolved V gene, and why the rest are absent is not known. The DNA gave D and trimming, while V, J and clone size come from that table. Counted in this sample were fewer than 85,000 clones; 85% to 90% of them appeared once. The top ten clonotypes cover approximately 4.5% of the sample.

Reading from cysteine to phenylalanine, the CDR3 counts 14 amino acids. Only the CDR3 part of the read is kept: 42 bases, read in frame from the first base. The junction shows trimming of 1 base on V and 4 bases on J, plus 11 bases between the germline ends. The germline V gene provides CDR1 SGHDN and CDR2 FVKESK. This record belongs to a study of blood T cell repertoires in COVID-19 (dated by TCRdb to 2020 to 2021). Some background on the complete study: Samples from collaborators originated in the United States, Italy and Spain and spanned both the acute and convalescent phases of COVID-19. The prospective study material was composed of cDNA or gDNA derived from T cells, B-cell-depleted T cells, or PBMCs. The dataset comprised deeply sampled blood TCRbeta repertoires from subjects exposed to, actively infected with, or recovered from COVID-19. The repertoires were released in a freely available public database meant as a resource for research on the immune response to SARS-CoV-2. Samples were obtained from the ongoing ImmuneRACE study (first 160 participants) and from 1,200 or so subjects provided by 6 global collaborators. Nearly every sample came with metadata listing a de-identified subject ID, COVID-19 status, age in years and sex. HLA class I and class II types, where available, came from metadata supplied by the sample provider rather than from assay-based typing. The study at large found these results: The quantity of clinical and demographic metadata differed by source and by participant and was supplied without curation.

Each collaborating institution followed its own protocols to collect whole blood in K2EDTA tubes. For TCRbeta analysis, collaborators shipped samples in one of three forms: frozen whole blood, isolated PBMCs, or DNA extracted from either of those sample types. The sequenced material came from peripheral blood. This receptor was obtained from a man aged 50-60 years with active COVID-19. This chain is built from TRBV14 and TRBJ2-7, with the identity of the D gene unclear. The DNA sequence is as follows: TGTGCCAGCAGCCAAGCGCACGGTTCATACGAGCAGTACTTC. This encodes CASSQAHGSYEQYF.